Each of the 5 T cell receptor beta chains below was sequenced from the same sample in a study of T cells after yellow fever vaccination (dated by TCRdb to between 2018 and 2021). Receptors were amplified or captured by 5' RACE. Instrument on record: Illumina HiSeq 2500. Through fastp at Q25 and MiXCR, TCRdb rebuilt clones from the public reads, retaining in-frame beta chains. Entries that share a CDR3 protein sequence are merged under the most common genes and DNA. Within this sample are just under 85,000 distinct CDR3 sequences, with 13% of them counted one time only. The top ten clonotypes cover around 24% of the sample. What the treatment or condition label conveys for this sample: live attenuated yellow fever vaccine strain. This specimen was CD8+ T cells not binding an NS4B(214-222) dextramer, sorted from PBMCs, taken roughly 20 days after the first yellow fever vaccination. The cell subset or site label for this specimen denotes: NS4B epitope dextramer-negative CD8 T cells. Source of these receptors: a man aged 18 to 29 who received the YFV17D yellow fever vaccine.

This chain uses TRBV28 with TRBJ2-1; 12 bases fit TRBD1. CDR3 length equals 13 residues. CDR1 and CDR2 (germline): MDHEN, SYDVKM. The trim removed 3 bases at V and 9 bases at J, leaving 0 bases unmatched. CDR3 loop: CASSLGQGAEQFF. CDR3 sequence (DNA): TGTGCCAGCAGTTTGGGACAGGGGGCTGAGCAGTTCTTC.

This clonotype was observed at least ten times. CDR3 sequence (DNA): TGTGCCAGCATAGGTTGGGGGCCTGAAGCTTTCTTT. Translation: CASIGWGPEAFF. V usage is TRBV27 and J usage is TRBJ1-1, with a possible D match to TRBD1 (6 bases). Per the germline V gene, CDR1 is MNHEY and CDR2 is SMNVEV (reference sequence). This CDR3 has 12 residues. V gave up 7 bases and J gave up 6 bases, with 12 bases separating them.

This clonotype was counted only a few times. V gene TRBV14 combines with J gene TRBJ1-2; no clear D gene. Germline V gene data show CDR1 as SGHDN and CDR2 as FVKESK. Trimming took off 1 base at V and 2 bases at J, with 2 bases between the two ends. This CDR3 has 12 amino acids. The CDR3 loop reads CASSQGNYGYTF. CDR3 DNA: TGTGCCAGCAGCCAAGGCAACTATGGCTACACCTTC. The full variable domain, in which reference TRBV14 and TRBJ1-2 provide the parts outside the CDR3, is EAGVTQFPSHSVIEKGQTVTLRCDPISGHDNLYWYRRVMGKEIKFLLHFVKESKQDESGMPNNRFLAERTGGTYSTLKVQPAELEDSGVYFCASSQGNYGYTFGSGTRLTVV.

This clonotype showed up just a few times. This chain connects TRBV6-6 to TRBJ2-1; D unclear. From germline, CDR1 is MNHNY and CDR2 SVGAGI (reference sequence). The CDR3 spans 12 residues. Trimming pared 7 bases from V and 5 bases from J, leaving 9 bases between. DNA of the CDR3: TGTGCCAGCAATTCTTTCGACAATGAGCAGTTCTTC. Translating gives CASNSFDNEQFF.

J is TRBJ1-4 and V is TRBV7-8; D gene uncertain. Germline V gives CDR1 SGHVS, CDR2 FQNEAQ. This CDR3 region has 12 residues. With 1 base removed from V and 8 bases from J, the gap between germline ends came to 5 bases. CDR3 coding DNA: TGTGCCAGCAGCTTAGTCCCCGAAAAACTGTTTTTT. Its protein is CASSLVPEKLFF.